This passage covers 7 T cell receptor beta chains from one sample sequenced in a study of T-cell reconstitution after alpha-beta-depleted transplantation in children. The library targeted TCRbeta and was prepared with unique molecular identifiers. TCRdb used MiXCR to reprocess the PCR reads, holding one entry per CDR3 protein. Of roughly 500,000 distinct CDR3 sequences listed, about 33% were seen once; the top ten hold about 2.3%. Sequenced here: PBMCs from the stem cell graft donor, sampled from the stem cell graft. The receptors derive from a human donor who donated a stem cell graft to a child with aplastic anemia.

This clonotype was observed a handful of times. This sequence joins TRBV29-1 and TRBJ2-5; D call uncertain. Trimming removed 8 bases at V and 5 bases at J, with 15 bases between. CDR3 size: 12 residues. Per the germline V gene, CDR1 is SQVTM and CDR2 is ANQGSEA. The CDR3 reads CSSQDGRETQYF. For the CDR3, the DNA is TGCAGCTCTCAAGACGGGCGGGAGACCCAGTACTTC.

The rearrangement joins TRBV28 to TRBJ2-3, with unresolved D. Trimming cost V 5 bases and J 4 bases, with 10 bases left between them. The CDR3 runs to 13 residues. Germline CDR1 reads MDHEN; CDR2 reads SYDVKM. CDR3 DNA: TGTGCCAGCAGTCACGTCTTGGCAGATACGCAGTATTTT. Its protein product is CASSHVLADTQYF.

This clonotype was counted between two and nine times. The V and J genes are TRBV5-5 and TRBJ2-1; no clear D gene. Deletions cut 1 base from V and 1 base from J, with 9 bases between. CDR3 length: 15 residues. The germline gives CDR1 SGHKS, CDR2 YYEKEE (reference sequence). The CDR3 is CASSLLTASYNEQFF. CDR3 DNA: TGTGCCAGCAGCTTGCTAACTGCTTCCTACAATGAGCAGTTCTTC.

In its sample, this clonotype was seen a few times. This rearrangement joins TRBV29-1 to TRBJ1-1; maybe TRBD1 (6 bases). Germline V gene lookup returns CDR1 SQVTM and CDR2 ANQGSEA. Between the trimmed V and J ends, which lost 6 bases and 3 bases, there was a span of 11 bases. The CDR3 contains 12 residues. Here the CDR3 reads CSVGQLYTEAFF. The DNA for the CDR3 is TGCAGCGTCGGACAGCTTTACACTGAAGCTTTCTTT.

This sequence joins TRBV29-1 and TRBJ1-4, with no clear D. Germline CDR1 and CDR2: SQVTM and ANQGSEA. The CDR3 has 13 amino acids. Trimming shortened V by 2 bases and J by 3 bases, and 7 bases separated the two germline ends. This CDR3 reads CSVETGANEKLFF. The CDR3 region has the DNA TGCAGCGTTGAAACGGGTGCTAATGAAAAACTGTTTTTT.

This chain uses TRBV7-9 with TRBJ2-5; 7 nucleotides agree with TRBD2. Germline V CDR1 and CDR2: SEHNR, FQNEAQ (reference sequence). The CDR3 has 13 amino acids. After removal of 8 bases from V and 9 bases from J, the junction contained 12 bases not matched to a gene. For the CDR3, the DNA is TGTGCCAGCGGGACCAGCGGGGACCGGGCCCAGTACTTC. Amino acids: CASGTSGDRAQYF.

This clonotype showed up just a few times. The rearrangement joins TRBV7-2 to TRBJ2-7, with D possibly called TRBD1 or TRBD2 (5 bases each). V was cut by 5 bases and J by 1 base, with 15 bases left in between. From germline, CDR1 is SGHTA and CDR2 FQGNSA. The CDR3 runs 15 residues. The CDR3 spells CASSKAGTESYEQYF. The CDR3 region has the DNA TGTGCCAGCAGCAAAGCCGGGACGGAGTCCTACGAGCAGTACTTC.